This is a list of T cell receptor beta chains from one sample in a study of blood T cells in healthy people across ages. MiXCR, run by TCRdb on the 5' RACE reads, gives a single entry per CDR3 protein. The sample consists of about 1,000,000 distinct CDR3 sequences, 35% to 55% of them appearing once. The sequenced sample consisted of blood. The source is a woman aged 55-75 years in good health. The CDR3 runs from the conserved cysteine through the conserved F or W. The D gene is left open where the match is weak. Clone size is stated in some rows and not others, as once, few, many or a class when expanded.

CDR3 | DNA | D | V | size | J
CASSYLTGGSEQFF | TGTGCCAGCAGTTACCTGACAGGGGGGAGTGAGCAGTTCTTC | TRBD1 | TRBV6-2/TRBV6-3 | many | TRBJ2-1
CASSSGGPINYGYTF | TGTGCCAGCAGCTCAGGGGGCCCGATTAACTATGGCTACACCTTC | TRBD1 | TRBV7-9 | few | TRBJ1-2
CSATGGALQNSPLHF | TGCAGTGCCACGGGGGGGGCGCTTCAGAATTCACCCCTCCACTTT | NA | TRBV20-1 | few | TRBJ1-6
CASSGDREGYGTYEQYF | TGTGCCAGCAGTGGGGACAGGGAGGGATATGGGACCTACGAGCAGTACTTC | TRBD1 | TRBV28 | once | TRBJ2-7
CASSPSGQAFTQYF | TGTGCCAGCAGCCCCTCGGGACAGGCGTTCACGCAGTATTTT | TRBD1 | TRBV11-2 | few | TRBJ2-3
CASLSRSGANVLTF | TGTGCCAGTCTGAGTCGCTCTGGGGCCAACGTCCTGACTTTC | NA | TRBV6-6 | NA | TRBJ2-6
CSANGRMGDTQYF | TGCAGTGCTAACGGGCGGATGGGGGATACGCAGTATTTT | NA | TRBV20-1 | many | TRBJ2-3
CASNPGDYTGELFF | TGCGCCAGCAACCCCGGAGACTACACCGGGGAGCTGTTTTTT | NA | TRBV5-1 | once | TRBJ2-2
CASSDPGRKVYNEQFF | TGTGCCAGCAGCGACCCAGGACGGAAGGTTTACAATGAGCAGTTCTTC | NA | TRBV9 | NA | TRBJ2-1
CASSLAGSGYNEQFF | TGCGCCAGCAGCTTGGCAGGTAGCGGCTACAATGAGCAGTTCTTC | NA | TRBV5-1 | many | TRBJ2-1
CASSSPQGAMEKLFF | TGTGCCAGCAGCTCCCCACAGGGGGCCATGGAAAAACTGTTTTTT | TRBD1 | TRBV7-2 | NA | TRBJ1-4
CASSSAGQRHLHF | TGTGCCAGCAGTTCCGCCGGGCAACGACACCTCCACTTT | NA | TRBV27 | NA | TRBJ1-6
CASLQQAGLNTEAFF | TGTGCCAGCCTACAACAGGCCGGGTTGAACACTGAAGCTTTCTTT | NA | TRBV7-2 | NA | TRBJ1-1
CASSLGGTHGETQYF | TGTGCCAGCAGCTTAGGGGGGACACACGGGGAGACCCAGTACTTC | NA | TRBV7-7 | NA | TRBJ2-5
CASSRVGQETQYF | TGTGCCAGCAGCCGAGTGGGGCAGGAGACCCAGTACTTC | NA | TRBV6-5 | few | TRBJ2-5
CASSVGGQGGDTQYF | TGTGCCAGCAGCGTAGGGGGACAGGGTGGGGATACGCAGTATTTT | TRBD1 | TRBV9 | once | TRBJ2-3
CASSYVAGEGEQYF | TGTGCCAGCAGTTACGTCGCGGGTGAGGGAGAGCAGTACTTC | NA | TRBV6-5 | NA | TRBJ2-4
CASSEGGERDVRGYTF | TGTGCCAGCAGCGAGGGAGGGGAAAGGGACGTGAGGGGCTACACCTTC | NA | TRBV6-1 | NA | TRBJ1-2
CASSPTGVGGDGYTF | TGTGCCAGCAGCCCGACAGGGGTTGGAGGAGATGGCTACACCTTC | TRBD1 | TRBV7-9 | NA | TRBJ1-2
CASSLRVRSYEQYF | TGTGCCAGCAGTCTCAGGGTCCGGTCCTACGAGCAGTACTTC | NA | TRBV2 | NA | TRBJ2-7
CAGSAGQPAVPRDTQYF | TGTGCCGGCAGCGCCGGACAGCCGGCTGTTCCGAGAGATACGCAGTATTTT | NA | TRBV21-1 | NA | TRBJ2-3
CSARDPSGQFYGYTF | TGCAGTGCTAGAGACCCGTCGGGACAGTTCTATGGCTACACCTTC | TRBD1 | TRBV20-1 | NA | TRBJ1-2
CASSSMTSTTDTQYF | TGTGCCAGCAGCTCGATGACTAGTACCACAGATACGCAGTATTTT | NA | TRBV5-5 | NA | TRBJ2-3
CASAPRQWAGGGYTF | TGTGCCAGCGCTCCCCGACAGTGGGCTGGGGGTGGCTACACCTTC | NA | TRBV9 | few | TRBJ1-2
CASSYTAREVKNIQYF | TGTGCCAGCAGTTACACGGCCCGGGAGGTGAAAAACATTCAGTACTTC | TRBD2 | TRBV6-2/TRBV6-3 | NA | TRBJ2-4
CASSTHPGDTNYEQYF | TGTGCCAGCAGTACACACCCGGGGGACACCAATTACGAGCAGTACTTC | NA | TRBV6-6 | few | TRBJ2-7
CASSFIPSSYNSPLHF | TGTGCCAGCAGCTTCATCCCCAGCTCCTATAATTCACCCCTCCACTTT | NA | TRBV11-2 | NA | TRBJ1-6
CSVPTGGNEQFF | TGCAGTGTCCCTACAGGGGGCAATGAGCAGTTCTTC | TRBD1 | TRBV20-1 | few | TRBJ2-1
CASSSGGLYEQYF | TGTGCCAGCAGCTCCGGGGGCCTGTACGAGCAGTACTTC | NA | TRBV9 | NA | TRBJ2-7
CASRLAGVSEQFF | TGTGCCAGCCGACTAGCGGGAGTTAGTGAGCAGTTCTTC | TRBD2 | TRBV2 | once | TRBJ2-1
CASSFGTSGRSSYEQYF | TGTGCCAGCAGTTTCGGGACTAGCGGGAGGAGTTCCTACGAGCAGTACTTC | TRBD2 | TRBV6-5 | NA | TRBJ2-7
CASSQGRLLPLSGANVLTF | TGCGCCAGCAGCCAGGGACGGCTCCTCCCCCTCTCTGGGGCCAACGTCCTGACTTTC | NA | TRBV5-1 | few | TRBJ2-6
CSAKGAQETQYF | TGCAGTGCTAAGGGGGCCCAAGAGACCCAGTACTTC | TRBD1 | TRBV20-1 | NA | TRBJ2-5
CASSARTGLNSPLHF | TGTGCCAGCAGCGCCCGGACAGGGCTAAATTCACCCCTCCACTTT | TRBD1 | TRBV27 | few | TRBJ1-6
CASSHGVNSWDEQYF | TGTGCCAGCAGCCACGGGGTAAATTCTTGGGACGAGCAGTACTTC | NA | TRBV13 | NA | TRBJ2-7
CSASVLAGNEQFF | TGCAGTGCTAGTGTCCTAGCCGGGAATGAGCAGTTCTTC | NA | TRBV20-1 | NA | TRBJ2-1
CASSPHGQGYNEQFF | TGTGCCAGCAGCCCTCATGGCCAGGGATACAATGAGCAGTTCTTT | NA | TRBV21-1 | NA | TRBJ2-1
CASNRFTDTQYF | TGTGCCAGCAACCGGTTCACAGATACGCAGTATTTT | NA | TRBV7-9 | NA | TRBJ2-3
CSARATGNEQFF | TGCAGTGCTAGGGCAACAGGGAACGAGCAGTTCTTC | NA | TRBV20-1 | NA | TRBJ2-1
CASRTHRGREAFF | TGTGCCAGCAGAACCCACAGGGGACGCGAAGCTTTCTTT | TRBD1 | TRBV6-6 | NA | TRBJ1-1
CASSIASGSRGYEQYF | TGTGCCAGCAGCATCGCTAGCGGGAGTCGTGGGTACGAGCAGTACTTC | TRBD2 | TRBV5-6 | NA | TRBJ2-7
CASSESRDRLYEQYF | TGTGCCAGCAGTGAGAGTAGGGACAGGCTATACGAGCAGTACTTC | TRBD1 | TRBV2 | NA | TRBJ2-7
CAISGSGRGHSTDTQYF | TGTGCCATCAGTGGGTCGGGGAGGGGTCACAGCACAGATACGCAGTATTTT | TRBD2 | TRBV10-3 | many | TRBJ2-3
CASSPYRDRGANEQFF | TGTGCCAGCAGCCCCTACCGGGACAGGGGTGCGAATGAGCAGTTCTTC | TRBD1 | TRBV7-2 | NA | TRBJ2-1